These 22 T cell receptor beta chains came from one sample sequenced in a study of STAT5B mutations in CD4+ large granular lymphocyte leukemia. TCRdb's table, derived via immunoSEQ multiplex PCR, lists solely in-frame clones and lacks some. Among approximately 39,000 clones listed, over 75% were seen once. The sample consisted of CD4+ T cells from blood buffy coats. These receptors were collected from a human donor in good health.

J is TRBJ1-1 and V is TRBV5-8; D is ambiguous. The CDR3 totals 11 residues. Trimming cost V 4 bases and J 6 bases, with 7 bases left between them. CDR1 is SGHTS, CDR2 YDEGEE, per germline. CDR3: CASSLGPEAFF. The CDR3 nucleotides read TGTGCCAGCAGCCTAGGGCCTGAAGCTTTCTTT.

The chain employs TRBV19 and TRBJ1-4, with D tentatively TRBD1 (6 bases). Looked up from germline, CDR1 is LNHDA and CDR2 is SQIVND (reference sequence). V was cut by 1 base and J by 8 bases, with 17 bases left in between. The length of the CDR3 is 16 residues. The CDR3 nucleotides read TGTGCCAGTAGTATAGGTTTTCGGGACACCTCCGAAAAACTGTTTTTT. Residues: CASSIGFRDTSEKLFF. Looking up the rest from reference TRBV19 and TRBJ1-4 gives the full variable domain: DGGITQSPKYLFRKEGQNVTLSCEQNLNHDAMYWYRQDPGQGLRLIYYSQIVNDFQKGDIAEGYSVSREKKESFPLTVTSAQKNPTAFYLCASSIGFRDTSEKLFFGSGTQLSVL.

This clone was recorded only once. This rearrangement joins TRBV28 to TRBJ2-2, with D perhaps TRBD1 (5 bases). The CDR3 has 16 amino acids. Germline lookup yields CDR1 MDHEN and CDR2 SYDVKM. Trimming removed 1 base at V and 1 base at J, with 10 bases between. CDR3 nucleotide sequence: TGTGCCAGCAGTTTATTAATACAGGAGAACACCGGGGAGCTGTTTTTT. This codes for CASSLLIQENTGELFF.

The chain employs TRBV6-5 and TRBJ2-3; 7 bases line up with TRBD2. Germline CDR1 and CDR2: MNHEY and SVGAGI. The junction had 4 bases not matched to a gene; V was cut back by 2 bases and J by 2 bases. The CDR3 has 15 amino acids. The CDR3, as DNA: TGTGCCAGCAGTTACGGGGGGGGGAACACAGATACGCAGTATTTT. Translation: CASSYGGGNTDTQYF.

The chain couples TRBV4-3 to TRBJ2-7; 7 nucleotides line up with TRBD1. Germline V gives CDR1 LGHNA, CDR2 YSLEER. The CDR3 consists of 15 residues. Trimming at V came to 2 bases and at J to 3 bases, leaving 7 bases not matched to a gene. The CDR3 bases are TGCGCCAGCAGCCAATTATACAGGGGCGGCTACGAGCAGTACTTC. It specifies CASSQLYRGGYEQYF.

The J gene is TRBJ2-1, the V gene TRBV6-1, with 10 bases aligning to TRBD1. The CDR3 extends over 12 amino acids. Germline assignment: CDR1 MNHNS and CDR2 SASEGT. The ends lost 2 bases at V and 15 bases at J; junction bases unmatched: 4. CDR3: CASSEQDRGPFF. CDR3 DNA sequence: TGTGCCAGCAGTGAACAAGACAGGGGGCCGTTCTTC.

This rearrangement joins TRBV5-1 to TRBJ2-7; a weak D match, TRBD1 (6 bases). This CDR3 is 14 amino acids long. V was cut by 4 bases and J by 5 bases, with 16 bases left in between. Looked up from germline, CDR1 is SGHRS and CDR2 is YFSETQ. CDR3 DNA: TGCGCCAGCAGCCTTTCCGGGACACTAGACGAGCAGTACTTC. This sequence encodes CASSLSGTLDEQYF.

This clone was counted once. The chain uses TRBV9 and TRBJ2-3; the match to TRBD2 covers 13 bases. V was clipped by 5 bases and J by 14 bases; unmatched bases: 11. Germline V CDR1 and CDR2: SGDLS, YYNGEE. This CDR3 region has 14 residues. The CDR3 region has the DNA TGTGCCAGCAGTTCCTCCACTAGCGGGAGGGCGCGGTATTTT. Translating gives CASSSSTSGRARYF.

The chain joins TRBV14 to TRBJ1-2; D call uncertain. The V and J ends lost 0 bases and 7 bases respectively, with 12 bases between them. From germline, CDR1 is SGHDN and CDR2 FVKESK. This CDR3 contains 14 residues. CDR3 residues: CASSQETRQAGYTF. DNA for the CDR3: TGTGCCAGCAGCCAAGAAACTCGGCAGGCTGGCTACACCTTC.

This clone was seen a single time. The same CDR3 also results from other DNA sequences found in this sample. The rearrangement links TRBV5-6 to TRBJ2-5, with D perhaps matching TRBD2 (6 bases). Per the germline V gene, CDR1 is SGHDT and CDR2 is YYEEEE. This CDR3 has 15 residues. The V gene lost 2 bases and the J gene lost 5 bases, with 16 bases spanning the gap. The CDR3 DNA is TGTGCCAGCAGCTTACTCCGGGACCGGGGGGAGACCCAGTACTTC. Protein product: CASSLLRDRGETQYF.

The rearrangement uses TRBV6-4 and TRBJ1-1, with D possibly being TRBD1 (6 bases). Germline loops: CDR1 MRHNA, CDR2 SNTAGT. The CDR3 spans 13 residues. With 6 bases removed from V and 12 bases from J, the gap between germline ends came to 20 bases. The CDR3 sequence: CASSMTLQGRTFF. The CDR3 DNA follows: TGTGCCAGCAGCATGACTCTACAGGGTCGGACTTTCTTT.

The chain carries TRBV7-2 and TRBJ2-7, with unresolved D. Trimming stripped 2 bases from V and 7 bases from J, with 15 bases between. In germline, CDR1 is SGHTA, CDR2 FQGNSA. The CDR3 covers 14 residues. CDR3 DNA sequence: TGTGCCAGCAGCTTACCCCAAGGGCGTGCGGAGCAGTACTTC. Its translation: CASSLPQGRAEQYF.

The chain links TRBV18 to TRBJ1-2; D not certain. This CDR3 comprises 13 residues. Per germline, CDR1 KGHSH and CDR2 LQKENI. The V end was cut by 1 base, the J end by 8 bases, with 11 bases between. The DNA for the CDR3 is TGTGCCAGCTCACCACAAGGGCAGGAAGGCTACACCTTC. The encoded protein is CASSPQGQEGYTF.

The chain recombines TRBV6-5 with TRBJ1-1; D ambiguous. With 6 bases removed from V and 5 bases from J, the gap between germline ends came to 10 bases. The germline V gene has CDR1 MNHEY and CDR2 SVGAGI. The CDR3 consists of 12 residues. This chain's CDR3 is CASRDLLTEAFF. The CDR3 DNA is TGTGCCAGCAGGGACCTCCTGACTGAAGCTTTCTTT.

This clone appeared a single time. The chain carries TRBV5-6 and TRBJ2-1; D is perhaps TRBD2 (6 bases). Trimming removed 4 bases at V and 3 bases at J, with 14 bases between. The CDR3 covers 15 residues. CDR1 and CDR2 (germline): SGHDT, YYEEEE. The CDR3 DNA follows: TGTGCCAGCAGCCACCGGTTCGGGGGCTACAATGAGCAGTTCTTC. This codes for CASSHRFGGYNEQFF.

The table lists this clone with a few counts. The rearrangement links TRBV10-3 to TRBJ1-1, with a possible D match to TRBD1 (5 bases). V was pared by 6 bases and J by 4 bases, with 15 bases between. This CDR3 region has 14 residues. Per germline, CDR1 ENHRY and CDR2 SYGVKD. CDR3 DNA: TGTGCCATCAGCTGGGGGTGGGAAGGCACTGAAGCTTTCTTT. As protein: CAISWGWEGTEAFF.

About this clone itself: Within the sample, other DNA sequences also encode this same CDR3. The genes are TRBV6-5 and TRBJ1-6; perhaps TRBD1 as D (6 bases). The CDR3 contains 15 residues. Looked up from germline, CDR1 is MNHEY and CDR2 is SVGAGI. V was shortened by 0 bases and J by 13 bases, with 16 bases between the two germline ends. The CDR3, as DNA: TGTGCCAGCAGTTACTCTCCCCAACAGGGCCACCCCCTCCACTTT. Protein product: CASSYSPQQGHPLHF.

The genes are TRBV6-5 and TRBJ2-5, with D possibly called TRBD1 or TRBD2 (5 bases each). V lost 0 bases and J lost 10, with 12 bases in between. The length of the CDR3 is 13 residues. Germline V gives CDR1 MNHEY, CDR2 SVGAGI. CDR3 loop: CASSYSGPGGQYF. The CDR3, as DNA: TGTGCCAGCAGTTACTCTGGTCCTGGGGGCCAGTACTTC.

This rearrangement joins TRBV7-8 to TRBJ2-2; D is possibly TRBD1 or TRBD2 (5 bases each). With 6 bases removed from V and 6 bases from J, the gap between germline ends came to 17 bases. CDR1 and CDR2 (germline): SGHVS, FQNEAQ. This CDR3 spans 15 amino acids. The CDR3, as DNA: TGTGCCAGCAGGGGGGACGCTAACCTCCCCGGGGAGCTGTTTTTT. Protein: CASRGDANLPGELFF.

This clone turned up a few times. In nucleotides, the CDR3 is TGTGCCAGCAGCGTGGTGCCTGGAAACACCATATATTTT. Its protein product is CASSVVPGNTIYF. J is TRBJ1-3 and V is TRBV9, with D unresolved. Germline V gives CDR1 SGDLS, CDR2 YYNGEE. CDR3 length: 13 residues. V lost 2 bases and J 2 bases, leaving 5 bases between the germline ends. The full variable domain, with the rest looked up from reference TRBV9 and TRBJ1-3, is DSGVTQTPKHLITATGQRVTLRCSPRSGDLSVYWYQQSLDQGLQFLIQYYNGEERAKGNILERFSAQQFPDLHSELNLSSLELGDSALYFCASSVVPGNTIYFGEGSWLTVV.

The chain recombines TRBV28 with TRBJ1-4, with unresolved D. CDR1 is MDHEN, CDR2 SYDVKM, per germline. Trimming removed 4 bases at V and 6 bases at J, with 9 bases between. The CDR3 is made up of 13 amino acids. The CDR3 loop is CASSSETYEKLFF. DNA for the CDR3: TGTGCCAGCAGTTCGGAGACTTATGAAAAACTGTTTTTT.

The V and J genes are TRBV30 and TRBJ2-7; D possibly corresponds to TRBD2 (6 bases). The CDR3 is 12 residues long. The V and J ends lost 8 bases and 2 bases respectively, with 13 bases between them. Germline CDR1 and CDR2: GTSNPN and SVGIG (reference sequence). The CDR3 sequence is CAGTSSTYEQYF. The CDR3 DNA sequence: TGTGCCGGGACTTCCTCAACCTACGAGCAGTACTTC.